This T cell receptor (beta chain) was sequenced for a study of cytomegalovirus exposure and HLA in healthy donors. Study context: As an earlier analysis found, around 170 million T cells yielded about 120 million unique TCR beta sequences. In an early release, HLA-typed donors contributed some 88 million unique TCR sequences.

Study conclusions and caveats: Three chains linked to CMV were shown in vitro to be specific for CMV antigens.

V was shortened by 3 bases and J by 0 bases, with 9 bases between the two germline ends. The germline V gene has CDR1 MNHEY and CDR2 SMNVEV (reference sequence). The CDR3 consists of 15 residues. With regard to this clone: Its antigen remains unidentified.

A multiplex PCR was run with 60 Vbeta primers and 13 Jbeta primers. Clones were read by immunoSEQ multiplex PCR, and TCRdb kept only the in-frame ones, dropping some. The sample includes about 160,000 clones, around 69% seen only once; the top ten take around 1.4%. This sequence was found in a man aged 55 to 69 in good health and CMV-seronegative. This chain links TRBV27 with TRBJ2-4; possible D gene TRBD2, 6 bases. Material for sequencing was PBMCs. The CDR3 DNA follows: TGTGCCAGCAGTTTTGTCGGGGGAGCCAAAAACATTCAGTACTTC. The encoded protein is CASSFVGGAKNIQYF.